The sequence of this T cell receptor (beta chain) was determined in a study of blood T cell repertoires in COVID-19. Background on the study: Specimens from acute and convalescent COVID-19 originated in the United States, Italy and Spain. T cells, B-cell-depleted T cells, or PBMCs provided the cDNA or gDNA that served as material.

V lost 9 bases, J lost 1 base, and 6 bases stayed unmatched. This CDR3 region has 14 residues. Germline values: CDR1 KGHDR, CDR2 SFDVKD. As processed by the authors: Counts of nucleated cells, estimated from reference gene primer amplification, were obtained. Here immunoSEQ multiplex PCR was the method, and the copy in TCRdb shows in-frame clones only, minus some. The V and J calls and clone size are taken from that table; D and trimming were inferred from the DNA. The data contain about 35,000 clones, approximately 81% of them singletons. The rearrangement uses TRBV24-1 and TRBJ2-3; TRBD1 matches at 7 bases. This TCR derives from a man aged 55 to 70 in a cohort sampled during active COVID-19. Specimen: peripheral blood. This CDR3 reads CATGDSSRTDTQYF. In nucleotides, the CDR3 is TGTGCCACCGGGGACAGCTCGCGCACAGATACGCAGTATTTT.